Listed below are T cell receptor beta chains from one sample, sequenced in a study of CD8+ T cells in alopecia areata. The protocol was immunoSEQ multiplex PCR, while the TCRdb copy is restricted to in-frame clones and leaves out a portion. The data hold under 250,000 clones, with approximately 61% observed a single time. The sequencing here drew on CD4+ T cells sorted from blood, taken at week 0. The receptors shown here come from a human donor with alopecia areata. Each CDR3 is given with its conserved first and last residue. D genes are given only for firm matches.

v_gene: TRBV30
d_gene: .
j_gene: TRBJ1-2
CDR3aa: CAWSIRGLYGYTF

v_gene: TRBV29-1
d_gene: .
j_gene: TRBJ1-3
CDR3aa: CSVERGVGNTIYF

v_gene: TRBV29-1
d_gene: .
j_gene: TRBJ2-2
CDR3aa: CSVEGPTTGELFF

v_gene: TRBV5-6
d_gene: TRBD1
j_gene: TRBJ2-6
CDR3aa: CASSLADRAGANVLTF

v_gene: TRBV5-1
d_gene: .
j_gene: TRBJ1-1
CDR3aa: CASSLTAITEAFF

v_gene: TRBV2
d_gene: TRBD1
j_gene: TRBJ2-6
CDR3aa: CASSRQGNSGANVLTF

v_gene: TRBV2
d_gene: .
j_gene: TRBJ1-5
CDR3aa: CASSPGDQPQHF

v_gene: TRBV25-1
d_gene: .
j_gene: TRBJ1-4
CDR3aa: CASSELLQGATNEKLFF

v_gene: TRBV4-1
d_gene: TRBD2
j_gene: TRBJ2-1
CDR3aa: CASSLRTSGNEQFF

v_gene: TRBV28
d_gene: .
j_gene: TRBJ2-7
CDR3aa: CASIRLGAEYEQYF

v_gene: TRBV5-1
d_gene: .
j_gene: TRBJ2-3
CDR3aa: CASSLADTQYF

v_gene: TRBV30
d_gene: .
j_gene: TRBJ2-3
CDR3aa: CAWRGGGAQYF

v_gene: TRBV7-8
d_gene: .
j_gene: TRBJ2-3
CDR3aa: CASSLAWGGGTDTQYF

v_gene: TRBV2
d_gene: .
j_gene: TRBJ1-6
CDR3aa: CASRSERGNYPLHF

v_gene: TRBV18
d_gene: .
j_gene: TRBJ1-2
CDR3aa: CASSPAGVVAGYTF

v_gene: TRBV9
d_gene: .
j_gene: TRBJ1-2
CDR3aa: CASSAQGNRANYGYTF

v_gene: TRBV10-3
d_gene: .
j_gene: TRBJ2-2
CDR3aa: CAISPGGELFF

v_gene: TRBV14
d_gene: .
j_gene: TRBJ2-6
CDR3aa: CASGTSGANVLTF

v_gene: TRBV6-5
d_gene: TRBD1
j_gene: TRBJ2-7
CDR3aa: CASSRPDRVYEQYF

v_gene: TRBV6-6
d_gene: .
j_gene: TRBJ2-3
CDR3aa: CASSHGLSTDTQYF

v_gene: TRBV20-1
d_gene: .
j_gene: TRBJ2-7
CDR3aa: CSARDRGEQYF

v_gene: TRBV29-1
d_gene: .
j_gene: TRBJ1-2
CDR3aa: CSVEVRGRYGYTF

v_gene: TRBV7-2
d_gene: TRBD2
j_gene: TRBJ2-7
CDR3aa: CASSLRGGSSYEQYF

v_gene: TRBV5-6
d_gene: .
j_gene: TRBJ2-6
CDR3aa: CASSLSGANVLTF

v_gene: TRBV5-6
d_gene: .
j_gene: TRBJ1-6
CDR3aa: CASSLDRGRVDSPLHF

v_gene: TRBV9
d_gene: .
j_gene: TRBJ2-1
CDR3aa: CASSHPQGLLSYNEQFF

v_gene: TRBV30
d_gene: .
j_gene: TRBJ2-1
CDR3aa: CAWKESVLYNEQFF

v_gene: TRBV29-1
d_gene: .
j_gene: TRBJ1-3
CDR3aa: CSALTGSGNTIYF

v_gene: TRBV30
d_gene: TRBD2
j_gene: TRBJ2-7
CDR3aa: CAWSTALAGGLTYEQYF

v_gene: TRBV14
d_gene: .
j_gene: TRBJ2-5
CDR3aa: CASSQDMGRQETQYF

v_gene: TRBV7-9
d_gene: TRBD1
j_gene: TRBJ1-2
CDR3aa: CASRDRAALLYTF

v_gene: TRBV30
d_gene: TRBD2
j_gene: TRBJ2-3
CDR3aa: CAWSVSQRGAFTDTQYF

v_gene: TRBV27
d_gene: TRBD1
j_gene: TRBJ1-5
CDR3aa: CASSRGTGGNQPQHF

v_gene: TRBV29-1
d_gene: TRBD1
j_gene: TRBJ2-2
CDR3aa: CSVMTGAELFF

v_gene: TRBV2
d_gene: TRBD1
j_gene: TRBJ2-7
CDR3aa: CASSVDRGGYEQYF

v_gene: TRBV4-1
d_gene: .
j_gene: TRBJ2-3
CDR3aa: CASSHERDTQYF

v_gene: TRBV5-1
d_gene: .
j_gene: TRBJ2-7
CDR3aa: CASSLTGYEQYF

v_gene: TRBV6-1
d_gene: TRBD1
j_gene: TRBJ1-6
CDR3aa: CASSDRGGESSPLHF

v_gene: TRBV11-2
d_gene: .
j_gene: TRBJ2-2
CDR3aa: CASSSSGLRGGGELFF

v_gene: TRBV7-9
d_gene: .
j_gene: TRBJ2-5
CDR3aa: CASSLSGPETQYF

v_gene: TRBV5-6
d_gene: TRBD1
j_gene: TRBJ2-7
CDR3aa: CASRGTARYEQYF

v_gene: TRBV30
d_gene: .
j_gene: TRBJ2-5
CDR3aa: CAWSPLYAGGETQYF